This entry lists 29 T cell receptor beta chains sequenced from one sample in a study of identical twins. Each CDR3 protein gets one entry after TCRdb re-called the 5' RACE reads with MiXCR. The data contain a few hundred thousand distinct CDR3 sequences, approximately 11% of them singletons. The same specimen was also included in a second study, on yellow fever vaccine responses in identical twins.

Input material: memory (CD45RO+) T cells sorted from blood. These TCRs come from a woman in her late teens or twenties in good health.

This clonotype showed up just a few times. This chain links TRBV28 with TRBJ2-6; D gene ambiguous. The CDR3 is made up of 14 amino acids. V was trimmed by 3 bases and J by 4 bases, leaving 7 bases between them. Germline V gene lookup returns CDR1 MDHEN and CDR2 SYDVKM. CDR3 protein: CASSFFAGANVLTF. CDR3 bases: TGTGCCAGCAGTTTCTTCGCGGGGGCCAACGTCCTGACTTTC.

Many counts were recorded for this clonotype. This chain uses TRBV7-6 with TRBJ2-1; D might be TRBD1 (6 bases). V lost 5 bases, J lost 4 bases, and 12 bases lay in between. CDR1 is SGHVS and CDR2 is FNYEAQ in the germline V gene. There are 14 residues in the CDR3. The CDR3 sequence is CASSPTGYYNEQFF. The CDR3 bases are TGTGCCAGCAGCCCAACAGGGTATTACAATGAGCAGTTCTTC.

Regarding this clonotype: A read error may explain this, as a much larger clone is one base away. This chain uses TRBV7-2 with TRBJ2-2, with 8 bases lining up with TRBD1. With 8 bases clipped from V and 1 base from J, the junction kept 3 bases outside the gene matches. This CDR3 comprises 14 residues. Germline lookup yields CDR1 SGHTA and CDR2 FQGNSA. This CDR3 reads CASFGTGNTGELFF. The CDR3 DNA follows: TGTGCCAGCTTCGGGACAGGGAACACCGGGGAGCTGTTTTTT. The full variable domain, in which reference TRBV7-2 and TRBJ2-2 provide the parts outside the CDR3, is GAGVSQSPSNKVTEKGKDVELRCDPISGHTALYWYRQSLGQGLEFLIYFQGNSAPDKSGLPSDRFSAERTGGSVSTLTIQRTQQEDSAVYLCASFGTGNTGELFFGEGSRLTVL.

In its sample, this clonotype was seen a few times. This sequence joins TRBV6-5 and TRBJ1-5, with TRBD1 identical over 7 bases. Germline V gives CDR1 MNHEY, CDR2 SVGAGI. The CDR3 has 16 residues. J was trimmed by 4 bases and V by 0 bases; bases with no gene match: 6. The CDR3 nucleotides read TGTGCCAGCAGTTACTCGACCCCGGGACAGAATCAGCCCCAGCATTTT. Protein sequence: CASSYSTPGQNQPQHF.

This clonotype has a handful of counts. The chain carries TRBV5-1 and TRBJ2-3, with 7 positions matching TRBD2. CDR1 is SGHRS, CDR2 YFSETQ, per germline. V was pared by 2 bases and J by 1 base, with 7 bases of the junction left unmatched. The CDR3 runs 16 residues. CDR3 residues: CASSFNGRMGTDTQYF. In DNA, the CDR3 is TGCGCCAGCAGCTTTAACGGGAGGATGGGCACAGATACGCAGTATTTT.

The rearrangement links TRBV6-4 to TRBJ2-3; the match to TRBD2 covers 8 bases. This CDR3 is 14 amino acids long. Germline loops: CDR1 MRHNA, CDR2 SNTAGT. The trim removed 5 bases at V and 6 bases at J, leaving 7 bases unmatched. This chain's CDR3 is CASSQAGASDTQYF. DNA of the CDR3: TGTGCCAGCAGTCAAGCGGGGGCCTCTGATACGCAGTATTTT.

The chain has TRBV11-1 and TRBJ2-1; the match to TRBD2 covers 11 bases. V was clipped by 6 bases and J by 7 bases; unmatched bases: 8. This CDR3 has 15 amino acids. The V gene's germline CDR1 is SGHAT and CDR2 FQDESV (reference sequence). CDR3 protein: CASSFELAGVNEQFF. The CDR3, as DNA: TGTGCCAGCAGTTTTGAACTAGCGGGAGTGAATGAGCAGTTCTTC.

This clonotype appeared a few times. The V and J genes are TRBV20-1 and TRBJ2-5; D is perhaps TRBD2 (6 bases). There are 15 residues in the CDR3. The germline V gene has CDR1 DFQATT and CDR2 SNEGSKA (reference sequence). Deletions cut 0 bases from V and 5 bases from J, with 16 bases between. The CDR3 sequence: CSARDGVRRGETQYF. As DNA, the CDR3 is TGCAGTGCTAGAGATGGGGTGCGGCGGGGCGAGACCCAGTACTTC.

This clonotype was seen only a few times. The chain carries TRBV6-5 and TRBJ2-1, with D tentatively TRBD1 (5 bases). Germline-derived CDR1 and CDR2 are MNHEY and SVGAGI. CDR3 length: 15 amino acids. Trimming removed 0 bases from V and 4 bases from J, with 10 bases in between. The CDR3 DNA reads as TGTGCCAGCAGTTACTCGGCCCAGGGTTACAATGAGCAGTTCTTC. It encodes CASSYSAQGYNEQFF.

This clonotype occurred a few times. The chain is built from TRBV20-1 and TRBJ2-1; TRBD2 aligns across 8 bases. With 3 bases clipped from V and 10 bases from J, the junction kept 8 bases outside the gene matches. Germline CDR1 and CDR2: DFQATT and SNEGSKA (reference sequence). The CDR3 length is 13 residues. The CDR3 nucleotides read TGCAGTGCTAGCACCTCGGGGGGGGGAGAGCAGTTCTTC. It translates to CSASTSGGGEQFF.

This clonotype was found a few times. The chain has TRBV19 and TRBJ2-5, with 11 positions matching TRBD2. This CDR3 has 16 amino acids. With V trimmed by 3 bases and J by 2 bases, 5 bases remained unmatched. Germline V CDR1 and CDR2: LNHDA, SQIVND (reference sequence). The CDR3 region is CASSIPRTSGQETQYF. CDR3 sequence (DNA): TGTGCCAGTAGTATCCCACGGACTAGCGGGCAAGAGACCCAGTACTTC.

This chain joins TRBV7-6 and TRBJ2-7; D assignment may be TRBD1 or TRBD2 (5 bases each). Deletions cut 0 bases from V and 3 bases from J, with 15 bases between. Germline CDR1 reads SGHVS; CDR2 reads FNYEAQ. The CDR3 loop spans 16 amino acids. The CDR3 DNA reads as TGTGCCAGCAGCTTAGCCGACCCCGGGACCTTCTACGAGCAGTACTTC. Amino acids: CASSLADPGTFYEQYF. The full variable domain, in which reference TRBV7-6 and TRBJ2-7 provide the parts outside the CDR3, is GAGVSQSPRYKVTKRGQDVALRCDPISGHVSLYWYRQALGQGPEFLTYFNYEAQQDKSGLPNDRFSAERPEGSISTLTIQRTEQRDSAMYRCASSLADPGTFYEQYFGPGTRLTVT.

This clonotype was detected ten times or more. One end of the junction fails to match germline, which may point to a read error. The CDR3 nucleotides read TGTGCCAGCAGCAGTCCCGGACAGGGCTACGAGCAGTACTTC. Residues: CASSSPGQGYEQYF. The chain has TRBV5-1 and TRBJ2-7; TRBD1 aligns across 8 bases. Germline assignment: CDR1 SGHRS and CDR2 YFSETQ. This CDR3 region has 14 residues.

This clonotype was observed a few times. This chain joins TRBV27 and TRBJ2-6; 7 bases line up with TRBD1. Germline V lookup: CDR1 MNHEY, CDR2 SMNVEV (reference sequence). V dropped 5 bases and J dropped 2; count of bases not matched to a gene: 3. The CDR3 consists of 15 residues. Here the CDR3 reads CASSTTGAGANVLTF. For the CDR3, the DNA is TGTGCCAGCAGTACCACAGGGGCTGGGGCCAACGTCCTGACTTTC.

The chain uses TRBV2 and TRBJ2-3, with 7 bases lining up with TRBD1. This CDR3 comprises 14 residues. V gave up 4 bases and J gave up 1 base; unmatched junction bases: 2. The germline CDR1 and CDR2 sequences are SNHLY and FYNNEI. CDR3: CASSVGQGTDTQYF. Here the CDR3 DNA reads TGTGCCAGCAGTGTTGGACAGGGCACAGATACGCAGTATTTT.

This clonotype was detected a few times. The chain has TRBV7-9 and TRBJ2-1; D might be TRBD1 (5 bases). The CDR3 runs 13 residues. Germline V lookup: CDR1 SEHNR, CDR2 FQNEAQ (reference sequence). Trimming cost V 6 bases and J 6 bases, with 12 bases left between them. In DNA form, the CDR3 reads TGTGCCAGCAGATCATATCAGGGCAATGAGCAGTTCTTC. Its protein product is CASRSYQGNEQFF.

The V call is TRBV12-3 or TRBV12-4, the J call TRBJ2-1; TRBD1 agrees at 11 bases. V lost 3 bases to trimming and J lost 7 bases; unmatched junction nucleotides: 5. The CDR3 is made up of 15 amino acids. CDR3: CASSLRGQGGNEQFF. CDR3 sequence (DNA): TGTGCCAGCAGTTTGAGGGGACAGGGGGGTAATGAGCAGTTCTTC.

This clonotype turned up a few times. This sequence joins TRBV7-9 and TRBJ2-7; 7 bases line up with TRBD2. From germline, CDR1 is SEHNR and CDR2 FQNEAQ (reference sequence). The CDR3 length is 15 residues. The V and J ends lost 4 bases and 6 bases, in that order; junction bases with no gene match: 12. The CDR3 sequence: CASSSILGREGEQYF. For the CDR3, the DNA is TGTGCCAGCAGCTCCATTTTAGGCAGGGAGGGCGAGCAGTACTTC.

The table lists this clonotype with many counts. J is TRBJ2-1 and V is TRBV7-2; D ambiguous. The CDR3 totals 12 residues. V was cut by 2 bases and J by 8 bases, with 7 bases left in between. Germline lookup yields CDR1 SGHTA and CDR2 FQGNSA. The CDR3 is CASSLNTYEQFF. CDR3 nucleotide sequence: TGTGCCAGCAGCTTAAACACGTATGAGCAGTTCTTC.

In its sample, this clonotype was seen many times. The chain carries TRBV29-1 and TRBJ2-5, with D perhaps being TRBD1 or TRBD2 (5 bases each). The germline V gene has CDR1 SQVTM and CDR2 ANQGSEA. This CDR3 is built from 13 residues. Trimming left V 4 bases short and J 4 bases short, with 13 bases between. The CDR3 DNA reads as TGCAGCGTTGCTACCGGGACCCGAGAGACCCAGTACTTC. Translated, it gives CSVATGTRETQYF.

This clonotype is a singleton in its sample. J is TRBJ2-3 and V is TRBV4-2, with 14 bases lining up with TRBD2. The V gene's germline CDR1 is LGHNA and CDR2 YNFKEQ. J lost 0 bases, V lost 1 base, and 6 bases had no gene match. There are 19 residues in the CDR3. Written as DNA, the CDR3 is TGTGCCAGCAGCCAAGGACCGGGACTAGCGGGAGCTAGCACAGATACGCAGTATTTT. This encodes CASSQGPGLAGASTDTQYF.

This clonotype was seen many times. The chain uses TRBV5-5 and TRBJ2-1; the D is unclear. CDR1 SGHKS and CDR2 YYEKEE come from the germline V gene (reference sequence). Trimming pared 2 bases from V and 8 bases from J, leaving 14 bases between. The length of the CDR3 is 14 residues. The CDR3 coding sequence is TGTGCCAGCAGCTTCAGGACCCAGCGCGATGAGCAGTTCTTC. The encoded protein is CASSFRTQRDEQFF.

This clonotype has just a few counts. J is TRBJ2-1 and V is TRBV5-5, with TRBD2 as a possible D gene (6 bases). The CDR3 spans 15 residues. Trimming cost V 0 bases and J 5 bases, with 12 bases left between them. CDR1 is SGHKS, CDR2 YYEKEE, per germline (reference sequence). CDR3 sequence: CASSLEGWGDNEQFF. In DNA, the CDR3 is TGTGCCAGCAGCTTGGAAGGCTGGGGGGACAATGAGCAGTTCTTC.

The rearrangement links TRBV7-2 to TRBJ2-1; D tentatively reads TRBD1 or TRBD2 (5 bases each). CDR3 size: 16 residues. From germline, CDR1 is SGHTA and CDR2 FQGNSA. V lost 2 bases and J 0 bases, leaving 11 bases between the germline ends. This chain's CDR3 is CASSLWGSSSYNEQFF. The CDR3 bases are TGTGCCAGCAGCTTATGGGGGTCGAGCTCCTACAATGAGCAGTTCTTC. Together with reference TRBV7-2 and TRBJ2-1, the CDR3 gives the full variable domain: GAGVSQSPSNKVTEKGKDVELRCDPISGHTALYWYRQSLGQGLEFLIYFQGNSAPDKSGLPSDRFSAERTGGSVSTLTIQRTQQEDSAVYLCASSLWGSSSYNEQFFGPGTRLTVL.

J is TRBJ2-3 and V is TRBV20-1; D unresolved. Germline V gene lookup returns CDR1 DFQATT and CDR2 SNEGSKA (reference sequence). The CDR3 length is 13 residues. Trimming took off 6 bases at V and 0 bases at J, with 10 bases between the two ends. The CDR3 protein is CSAFFGSTDTQYF. As DNA, the CDR3 is TGCAGTGCCTTTTTCGGGAGCACAGATACGCAGTATTTT.

The rearrangement uses TRBV6-2 or TRBV6-3 and TRBJ2-3, with 9 positions matching TRBD1. V lost 6 bases to trimming and J lost 4 bases; unmatched junction nucleotides: 8. From germline, CDR1 is MNHEY and CDR2 SVGEGT. The CDR3 is 15 amino acids. This CDR3 reads CASSFRDRESDTQYF. The DNA of the CDR3 is TGTGCCAGCAGCTTCCGGGACAGGGAATCAGATACGCAGTATTTT.

V gene TRBV2 combines with J gene TRBJ2-7; TRBD2 agrees at 10 bases. This CDR3 spans 15 amino acids. In germline, CDR1 is SNHLY, CDR2 FYNNEI. V shed 4 bases, J shed 3 bases, and the junction held 6 bases outside the gene matches. CDR3 residues: CASSGASGSIYEQYF. CDR3 bases: TGTGCCAGCAGTGGGGCTAGCGGGAGCATCTACGAGCAGTACTTC. The full variable domain, with the rest looked up from reference TRBV2 and TRBJ2-7, is EPEVTQTPSHQVTQMGQEVILRCVPISNHLYFYWYRQILGQKVEFLVSFYNNEISEKSEIFDDQFSVERPDGSNFTLKIRSTKLEDSAMYFCASSGASGSIYEQYFGPGTRLTVT.

The chain links TRBV30 to TRBJ2-1, with a weak D call TRBD2 (6 bases). V lost 3 bases, J lost 2 bases, and 11 bases lay in between. The CDR3 runs to 14 residues. Per germline, CDR1 GTSNPN and CDR2 SVGIG (reference sequence). CDR3 sequence (DNA): TGTGCCTGGAGGGAGGAGGGGACCTACAATGAGCAGTTCTTC. Its protein is CAWREEGTYNEQFF.

This clonotype was seen only a few times. The chain is built from TRBV29-1 and TRBJ2-3; D is perhaps TRBD2 (6 bases). V lost 7 bases to trimming and J lost 2 bases, with 25 bases between them. The CDR3 sequence is 17 residues long. The germline V gene has CDR1 SQVTM and CDR2 ANQGSEA. CDR3 sequence (DNA): TGCAGCGCAGGAGGGTCTAGCGCCCAAGGCCCCACAGATACGCAGTATTTT. Residues: CSAGGSSAQGPTDTQYF.